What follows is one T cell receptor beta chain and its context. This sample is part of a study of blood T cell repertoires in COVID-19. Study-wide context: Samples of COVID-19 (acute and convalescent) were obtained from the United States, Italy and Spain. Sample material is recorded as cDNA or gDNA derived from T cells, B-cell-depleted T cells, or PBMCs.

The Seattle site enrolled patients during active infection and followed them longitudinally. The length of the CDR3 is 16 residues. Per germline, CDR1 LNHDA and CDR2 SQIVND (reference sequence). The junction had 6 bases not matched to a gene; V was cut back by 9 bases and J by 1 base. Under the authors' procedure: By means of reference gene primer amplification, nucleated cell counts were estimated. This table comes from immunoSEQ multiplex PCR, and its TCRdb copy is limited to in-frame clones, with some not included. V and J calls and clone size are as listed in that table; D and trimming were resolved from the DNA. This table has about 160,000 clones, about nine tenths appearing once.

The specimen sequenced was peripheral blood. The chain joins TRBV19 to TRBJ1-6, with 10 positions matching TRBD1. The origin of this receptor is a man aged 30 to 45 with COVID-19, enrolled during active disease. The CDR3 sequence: CASKDRGNSYNSPLHF. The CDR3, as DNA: TGTGCCAGCAAGGACAGGGGGAATTCCTATAATTCACCCCTCCACTTT.